This T cell receptor beta chain was captured by sequencing in a study of PD-L1 blockade in urothelial cancer. For the study at large: Most patients, about 85% of the roughly 30, were males with bladder-origin cancer. Blood-derived samples held a median around 130,000 T cells. Blood drawn 3 weeks (second dose) and 6 weeks after treatment start was analyzed. Study-wide findings and caveats: Having blood TCR clonality under the median before treatment predicted better survival.

The protocol was immunoSEQ multiplex PCR, while the TCRdb copy is restricted to in-frame clones and leaves out a portion. The sample includes fewer than 50,000 clones, about four fifths seen only once; the top ten take 10%. The sample's time point: pretreatment peripheral blood. Turning to this clone: Its antigen is currently unknown.

Material: PBMCs, obtained around atezolizumab (anti-PD-L1) treatment. This TCR was sampled from a man between 65 and 85 years old with urothelial cancer.

The CDR3 spells CASSVGAGKTEAFF. In DNA form, the CDR3 reads TGTGCCAGCAGCGTAGGGGCAGGGAAGACTGAAGCTTTCTTT. The chain joins TRBV7-3 to TRBJ1-1; possibly TRBD1 for D (5 bases). The CDR3 runs 14 residues. Germline loops: CDR1 SGHTA, CDR2 FQGTGA. Trimming left V 5 bases short and J 5 bases short, with 15 bases between.